Shown below are 10 T cell receptor beta chains from a single sample sequenced in a study of shared clonotypes between healthy human individuals (dated by TCRdb to 2018 to 2021). CD8 naive samples were CD45RO-negative cells positively selected for CCR7, giving a CD45RA+CCR7+ population that excluded TemRA cells. The library was prepared using the immunoSEQ multiplex PCR assay. TCRdb took this table from immuneACCESS and kept in-frame rearrangements with V and J called. Such tables lack part of the clones; where checked against another copy, unresolved V genes explain under half of the gap, and the rest is unexplained. The table for this sample lists about 2.2 million clones; roughly 95% of them were counted only once. Around 1.8% of the sample lies in the top ten. The sample taken for sequencing was naive CD8+ T cells from PBMCs. The cell subset or site label corresponds to: CD45RA+CCR7+. The receptors originated from a man younger than 30 in good health. Some clones in this sample may be carry-over from other donors' samples.

The chain recombines TRBV28 with TRBJ1-1, with a possible D match to TRBD1 (5 bases). Germline CDR1 and CDR2: MDHEN and SYDVKM. The CDR3 has 16 residues. Trimming stripped 6 bases from V and 4 bases from J, with 21 bases between. The CDR3, as DNA: TGTGCCAGCAGCCGGGACCCAAAAAGGGTGGGCACTGAAGCTTTCTTT. It yields the protein CASSRDPKRVGTEAFF.

The chain joins TRBV7-8 to TRBJ2-1, with 10 positions matching TRBD1. Trimming cost V 5 bases and J 10 bases; bases outside gene matches: 8. Germline CDR1 and CDR2: SGHVS and FQNEAQ. CDR3 length: 14 amino acids. CDR3 nucleotides: TGTGCCAGCAGCCCGGACAGGGGGGTTTGGGAGCAGTTCTTC. It yields the protein CASSPDRGVWEQFF.

The J gene is TRBJ2-7, the V gene TRBV28; 7 bases align to TRBD1. J gave up 3 bases and V 4 bases, and 9 bases lay outside the gene matches. CDR3 length: 15 amino acids. Germline CDR1 and CDR2: MDHEN and SYDVKM. CDR3 amino acids: CASSWGQGTVYEQYF. Written as DNA, the CDR3 is TGTGCCAGCAGTTGGGGCCAAGGGACAGTCTACGAGCAGTACTTC.

The J gene is TRBJ2-6, the V gene TRBV5-1, with TRBD1 matching 12 bases. Germline CDR1 and CDR2: SGHRS and YFSETQ. The CDR3 length is 18 residues. With V trimmed by 0 bases and J by 4 bases, 5 bases remained unmatched. The CDR3 DNA reads TGCGCCAGCAGCTTGGTATGGGACAGGGGGCCCGGGGCCAACGTCCTGACTTTC. Its translation: CASSLVWDRGPGANVLTF.

This chain uses TRBV13 with TRBJ2-1; unclear D gene. The V end was cut by 2 bases, the J end by 6 bases, with 17 bases between. The CDR3 extends over 16 amino acids. Germline assignment: CDR1 PRHDT and CDR2 FYEKMQ (reference sequence). The CDR3 here is CASSLMGYPLSNEQFF. Here the CDR3 DNA reads TGTGCCAGCAGCTTAATGGGCTACCCACTCTCCAATGAGCAGTTCTTC. Combining the CDR3 with reference TRBV13 and TRBJ2-1 gives the whole variable domain AAGVIQSPRHLIKEKRETATLKCYPIPRHDTVYWYQQGPGQDPQFLISFYEKMQSDKGSIPDRFSAQQFSDYHSELNMSSLELGDSALYFCASSLMGYPLSNEQFFGPGTRLTVL.

CDR3 in DNA: TGTGCCAGCAGCCCTTCCCGGGAGATAATCCACGAGCAGTACTTC. This translates into CASSPSREIIHEQYF. The V call is TRBV28, the J call TRBJ2-7; tentatively, D is TRBD2 (6 bases). The V end lost 6 bases, the J end lost 5 bases, and 20 bases lay between the germline ends. This CDR3 is 15 amino acids long. Germline CDR1 is MDHEN and CDR2 is SYDVKM.

The rearrangement links TRBV6-5 to TRBJ1-1; 8 bases agree with TRBD1. CDR1 and CDR2 (germline): MNHEY, SVGAGI. CDR3 size: 15 residues. V was clipped by 2 bases and J by 0 bases; unmatched bases: 2. The CDR3 DNA reads as TGTGCCAGCAGTTACGGACAGGGCATGAACACTGAAGCTTTCTTT. It specifies CASSYGQGMNTEAFF.

This chain links TRBV28 with TRBJ2-7; 11 bases are shared with TRBD1. This CDR3 comprises 16 residues. Germline lookup yields CDR1 MDHEN and CDR2 SYDVKM. V shed 5 bases and J 0 bases; nucleotides not matched to a gene: 6. CDR3 in amino acids: CASSPLDRGLSYEQYF. The CDR3 region has the DNA TGTGCCAGCAGTCCCCTGGACAGGGGGCTCTCCTACGAGCAGTACTTC.

The chain joins TRBV28 to TRBJ1-1, with D hard to call. Germline CDR1 is MDHEN and CDR2 is SYDVKM. This CDR3 spans 16 amino acids. V dropped 5 bases and J dropped 1 base, with 17 bases sitting between them. In DNA form, the CDR3 reads TGTGCCAGCAGTCCAAGGTTTCAGCAATGGAACACTGAAGCTTTCTTT. This gives the protein CASSPRFQQWNTEAFF.

This clone was detected once. The chain is built from TRBV30 and TRBJ2-7; 9 bases are shared with TRBD1. Germline loops: CDR1 GTSNPN, CDR2 SVGIG (reference sequence). The length of the CDR3 is 14 residues. V trimming: 4 bases; J trimming: 1 base; junction bases outside the gene matches: 5. This CDR3 reads CAWNAGTGSYEQYF. CDR3 coding DNA: TGTGCCTGGAACGCCGGGACAGGGTCCTACGAGCAGTACTTC.